This TCR beta chain is from a study of blood T cells in healthy people across ages. This clonotype came up many times. Its specificity is not known. Together with a sample-barcoded 5' primer, a J-beta primer mix was included in a second PCR lasting about 7 to 11 cycles. Each cDNA molecule was tagged by a template-switch adaptor that had 12 random nucleotides. TCRdb re-analysed the 5' RACE reads in MiXCR, keeping a single row per CDR3 protein. The sample has 1.5 million to 2 million distinct CDR3 sequences, approximately 30% seen once; the top ten hold roughly 8%. This CDR3 is 13 amino acids long. Germline loops: CDR1 ENHRY, CDR2 SYGVKD. Deletions cut 5 bases from V and 2 bases from J, with 10 bases between. General study results and limits: In long-lived donors, naive CD4+ cell counts and diversity exceeded those of aged donors. As age increased, TCR beta diversity per million T cells fell in a roughly linear fashion. Unsorted PBMCs blocked a conclusive comparison of naive and antigen-experienced cells.

This clonotype was obtained from a woman in her twenties or thirties in good health. The chain is built from TRBV10-3 and TRBJ2-7; possibly TRBD1 for D (5 bases). The sequenced sample was blood. The CDR3, as DNA: TGTGCCATCAGTCCAGGGTTACCCTACGAGCAGTACTTC. Translation: CAISPGLPYEQYF.